This TCR beta chain was documented in a study of T cell responses to AZD1222 COVID-19 vaccine. CDR1 is DFQATT, CDR2 SNEGSKA, per germline (reference sequence). V dropped 6 bases and J dropped 4 bases, with 10 bases sitting between them. CDR3 size: 11 residues. This clone was seen only a few times. The method was immunoSEQ multiplex PCR; TCRdb's version includes in-frame clones alone and lacks a portion of them. The sample has about 82,000 clones, 85% to 95% seen once. The sequence was obtained from an adult in good health. The genes are TRBV20-1 and TRBJ2-7; D call uncertain. Material: peripheral blood, obtained on day 0 of AZD1222 vaccination. The CDR3: CSAPFNYEQYF. The CDR3, as DNA: TGCAGTGCCCCCTTTAATTACGAGCAGTACTTC.